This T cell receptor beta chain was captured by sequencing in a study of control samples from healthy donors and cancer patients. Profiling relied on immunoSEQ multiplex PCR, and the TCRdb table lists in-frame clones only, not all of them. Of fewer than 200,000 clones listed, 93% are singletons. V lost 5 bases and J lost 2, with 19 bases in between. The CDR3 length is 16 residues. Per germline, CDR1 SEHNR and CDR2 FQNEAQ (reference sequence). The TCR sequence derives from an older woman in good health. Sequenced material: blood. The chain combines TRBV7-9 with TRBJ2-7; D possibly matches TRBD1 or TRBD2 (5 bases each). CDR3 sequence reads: CASSKLGHRPTYEQYF. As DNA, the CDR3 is TGTGCCAGCAGCAAACTAGGACACCGCCCCACCTACGAGCAGTACTTC.